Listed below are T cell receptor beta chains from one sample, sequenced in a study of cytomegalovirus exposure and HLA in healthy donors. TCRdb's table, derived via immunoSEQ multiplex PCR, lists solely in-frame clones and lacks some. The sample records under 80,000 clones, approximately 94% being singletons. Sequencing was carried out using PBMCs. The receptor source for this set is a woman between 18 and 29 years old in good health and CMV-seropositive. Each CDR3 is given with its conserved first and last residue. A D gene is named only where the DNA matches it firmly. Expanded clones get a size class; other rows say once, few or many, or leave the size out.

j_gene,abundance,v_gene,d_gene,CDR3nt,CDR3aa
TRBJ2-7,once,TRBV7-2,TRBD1,TGTGCCAGCAGCCCCACGGTCAACCACAGGGGCGAGCAGTACTTC,CASSPTVNHRGEQYF
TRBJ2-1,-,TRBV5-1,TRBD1,TGCGCCAGCAGCTCTCTCAGGGGGACCCGAAAGGGGCAATACAATGAGCAGTTCTTC,CASSSLRGTRKGQYNEQFF
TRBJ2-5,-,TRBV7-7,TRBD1,TGTGCCAGCAGCTTGACAGGGGGCTGGGAGACCCAGTACTTC,CASSLTGGWETQYF
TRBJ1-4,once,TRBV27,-,TGTGCCAGCAGTTTCCAGGGGCGGGGGTCTAATGAAAAACTGTTTTTT,CASSFQGRGSNEKLFF
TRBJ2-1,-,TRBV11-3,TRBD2,TGTGCCACCCGGGGGAGGGACTACCACAATGAGCAGTTCTTC,CATRGRDYHNEQFF
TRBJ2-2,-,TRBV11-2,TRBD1,TGTGCCAGCGGCCGGGACAGGGGAACCGGGGAGCTGTTTTTT,CASGRDRGTGELFF
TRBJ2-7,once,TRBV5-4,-,TGTGCCAGCAGGCATCCGGGACAAAGCTCCTACGAGCAGTACTTC,CASRHPGQSSYEQYF
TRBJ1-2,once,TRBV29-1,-,TGCAGCGTTGAAATCCCGGGGGTTATAGAGGGCTACACCTTC,CSVEIPGVIEGYTF
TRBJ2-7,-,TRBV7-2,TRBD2,TGTGCCAGCAGCTTAGAGGTACTAGCGGGGGACTACGAGCAGTACTTC,CASSLEVLAGDYEQYF
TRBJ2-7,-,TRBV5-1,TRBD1,TGCGCCAGCAGGGATCCGGACAGGGGGGCCTCCTACGAGCAGTACTTC,CASRDPDRGASYEQYF
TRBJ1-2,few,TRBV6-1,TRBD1,TGTGCCACCCAAACCCTCAACAGGGGCTATGGCTACACCTTC,CATQTLNRGYGYTF
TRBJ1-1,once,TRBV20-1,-,TGCAGGCTATCAGGAGCTTTCTTT,CRLSGAFF
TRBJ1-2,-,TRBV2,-,TGTGCCAGCAGTTCCCAGGGAGGAAACTATGGCTACACCTTC,CASSSQGGNYGYTF
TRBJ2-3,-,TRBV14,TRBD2,TGTGCCAGCAGCCCCGGACTAGCGGGGGGAATCACAGATACGCAGTATTTT,CASSPGLAGGITDTQYF
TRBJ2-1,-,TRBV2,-,TGTGCCAGCAGTGGGAACAGCAATGAGCAGTTCTTC,CASSGNSNEQFF
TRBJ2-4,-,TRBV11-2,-,TGTGCCAGCAGCTTAGTATATTCCGCCAAAAACATTCAGTACTTC,CASSLVYSAKNIQYF
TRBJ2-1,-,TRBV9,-,TGTGCCAACGAGCTGGATAGCGCCACCAATGAGCAGTTCTTC,CANELDSATNEQFF
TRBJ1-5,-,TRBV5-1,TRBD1,TGCGCCAGCAGCTCGGGACAGATTGGTCAGCCCCAGCATTTT,CASSSGQIGQPQHF
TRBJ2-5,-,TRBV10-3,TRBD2,TGTGCCATCAGTCCCCTAGCGGGGGGGCCCGAGGAGACCCAGTACTTC,CAISPLAGGPEETQYF
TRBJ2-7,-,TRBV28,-,TGTGCCAGTAACAGGGATACACACGAGCAGTACTTC,CASNRDTHEQYF
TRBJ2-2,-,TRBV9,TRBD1,TGTGCCAGCAGCGTATGGGGACAGGGAGGTAACACCGGGGAGCTGTTTTTT,CASSVWGQGGNTGELFF
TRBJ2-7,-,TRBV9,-,TGTGCCAGCAGCGGAGGGAACCGAGCCTACGAGCAGTACTTC,CASSGGNRAYEQYF